This entry lists 27 T cell receptor beta chains sequenced from one sample in a study of CD8 T cells in ankylosing spondylitis. The study's findings and limits: Apparently characteristic of ankylosing spondylitis blood was a TCR beta motif (under ten highly homologous variants).

These receptors' antigens are unknown. MiXCR, run by TCRdb on the 5' RACE reads, gives a single entry per CDR3 protein. The sample contains 200,000 to 250,000 distinct CDR3 sequences, about 6.7% of which appear only once. Sequencing used blood, either unsorted or a sorted T cell fraction (not recorded which). These receptors were collected from a male donor with ankylosing spondylitis.

This clonotype showed up many times. The V and J genes are TRBV13 and TRBJ2-7; D possibly corresponds to TRBD2 (7 bases). V lost 0 bases and J lost 4, with 13 bases in between. Germline loops: CDR1 PRHDT, CDR2 FYEKMQ (reference sequence). This CDR3 has 15 residues. The chain's CDR3 is CASSLGRGPKYEQYF. The CDR3 coding sequence is TGTGCCAGCAGCTTAGGGCGGGGGCCAAAATACGAGCAGTACTTC. Variable domain in full (rest from reference TRBV13 and TRBJ2-7): AAGVIQSPRHLIKEKRETATLKCYPIPRHDTVYWYQQGPGQDPQFLISFYEKMQSDKGSIPDRFSAQQFSDYHSELNMSSLELGDSALYFCASSLGRGPKYEQYFGPGTRLTVT.

This clonotype was detected ten times or more. The rearrangement uses TRBV12-3 or TRBV12-4 and TRBJ2-3; 8 bases are shared with TRBD1. The CDR3 loop spans 15 amino acids. J lost 3 bases, V lost 6 bases, and 8 bases had no gene match. The CDR3 DNA follows: TGTGCCAGCAGACTCACAGGGGGTATGACAGATACGCAGTATTTT. This sequence encodes CASRLTGGMTDTQYF.

This clonotype was recorded many times. The chain uses TRBV11-1 and TRBJ1-2, with 8 bases fitting TRBD1. CDR1 is SGHAT, CDR2 FQDESV, per germline (reference sequence). The V segment lost 5 bases and the J segment 3 bases; nucleotides outside the gene matches: 17. The CDR3 loop spans 18 amino acids. The CDR3 here is CASSPLDPGRGQDYGYTF. Here the CDR3 DNA reads TGTGCCAGCAGCCCTTTAGATCCGGGCAGGGGGCAAGACTATGGCTACACCTTC.

The V gene is TRBV6-1, the J gene TRBJ1-1; 8 bases are shared with TRBD1. CDR1 and CDR2 (germline): MNHNS, SASEGT. J was trimmed by 0 bases and V by 4 bases; bases with no gene match: 16. The CDR3 runs to 19 residues. The CDR3 loop reads CASSGPPRDRRLLNTEAFF. In nucleotides, the CDR3 is TGTGCCAGCAGTGGACCCCCCCGGGACAGGAGACTGCTGAACACTGAAGCTTTCTTT.

This clonotype was seen more than once but under ten times. Written as DNA, the CDR3 is TGCAGCGTTGAAGAGGGACGGAACTATGGCTACACCTTC. It translates to CSVEEGRNYGYTF. This rearrangement joins TRBV29-1 to TRBJ1-2; tentatively, D is TRBD1 (5 bases). Trimming took 0 bases from V and 2 from J, leaving 7 bases between them. Looked up from germline, CDR1 is SQVTM and CDR2 is ANQGSEA. This CDR3 has 13 amino acids.

This clonotype has ten or more counts. The chain links TRBV27 to TRBJ2-1, with D perhaps TRBD2 (5 bases). Germline V lookup: CDR1 MNHEY, CDR2 SMNVEV (reference sequence). V was clipped by 3 bases and J by 8 bases, with 14 bases between them. CDR3 size: 14 residues. CDR3 DNA sequence: TGTGCCAGCAGTTTTATCGGACTCCCCTATGAGCAGTTCTTC. It specifies CASSFIGLPYEQFF.

In this sample, this clonotype turned up many times. The rearrangement uses TRBV12-3 or TRBV12-4 and TRBJ2-1, with D possibly matching TRBD2 (5 bases). The CDR3 consists of 17 residues. Trimming cost V 8 bases and J 10 bases, with 30 bases left between them. This CDR3 reads CASCSHRAAYIRVEQFF. The DNA of the CDR3 is TGTGCCAGCTGCTCTCACCGAGCGGCCTATATACGAGTGGAGCAGTTCTTC.

This clonotype was seen many times. J is TRBJ2-5 and V is TRBV19; D is perhaps TRBD1 (5 bases). Per the germline V gene, CDR1 is LNHDA and CDR2 is SQIVND (reference sequence). Trimming pared 5 bases from V and 7 bases from J, leaving 8 bases between. The CDR3 covers 11 residues. The DNA for the CDR3 is TGTGCCAGTAGTGCAACAGGGACCCAGTACTTC. Protein: CASSATGTQYF.

This clonotype appeared many times. The J gene is TRBJ2-5, the V gene TRBV7-9; TRBD1 agrees at 8 bases. The CDR3 totals 15 residues. Per germline, CDR1 SEHNR and CDR2 FQNEAQ (reference sequence). V was clipped by 4 bases and J by 1 base; unmatched bases: 5. The CDR3 DNA sequence: TGTGCCAGCAGCTCGAGCGACAGGGGCCAAGAGACCCAGTACTTC. Its translation is CASSSSDRGQETQYF.

The chain couples TRBV7-6 to TRBJ1-6; 9 bases are a match to TRBD1. The germline V gene has CDR1 SGHVS and CDR2 FNYEAQ. With V trimmed by 4 bases and J by 9 bases, 4 bases remained unmatched. There are 14 residues in the CDR3. CDR3 sequence: CASSSGTGFSPLHF. The DNA for the CDR3 is TGTGCCAGCAGCTCCGGGACAGGGTTTTCACCCCTCCACTTT.

This clonotype came up many times. The chain links TRBV27 to TRBJ2-1, with 11 bases lining up with TRBD2. The V gene end was trimmed by 5 bases and the J gene end by 6 bases; junction bases not matched to a gene: 9. In germline, CDR1 is MNHEY, CDR2 SMNVEV (reference sequence). CDR3 length: 16 amino acids. CDR3 protein: CASSALETSGVNEQFF. CDR3 in DNA: TGTGCCAGCAGTGCCCTTGAGACTAGCGGGGTCAATGAGCAGTTCTTC.

This clonotype was seen many times. The V call is TRBV6-1, the J call TRBJ2-1; D is ambiguous. From germline, CDR1 is MNHNS and CDR2 SASEGT. V was trimmed by 0 bases and J by 10 bases, leaving 10 bases between them. This CDR3 region has 13 residues. CDR3 in DNA: TGTGCCAGCAGTGAAGCTTGGGGTCGGGAGCAGTTCTTC. As protein: CASSEAWGREQFF.

The V gene is TRBV10-3, the J gene TRBJ2-3; 7 bases map to TRBD2. The germline V gene encodes CDR1 ENHRY and CDR2 SYGVKD. V was pared by 0 bases and J by 8 bases, with 14 bases of the junction left unmatched. This CDR3 has 17 residues. CDR3 nucleotide sequence: TGTGCCATCAGTGAGTCGACCGGTAGCGGGTTCTTTGGTACGCAGTATTTT. Amino acids: CAISESTGSGFFGTQYF.

This clonotype was observed at least ten times. This chain joins TRBV28 and TRBJ2-7; D unresolved. V was shortened by 10 bases and J by 4 bases, with 8 bases between the two germline ends. CDR3 length: 10 residues. CDR1 and CDR2 (germline): MDHEN, SYDVKM. CDR3 sequence: CATMTYEQYF. CDR3 bases: TGTGCCACGATGACGTACGAGCAGTACTTC.

V gene TRBV4-3 combines with J gene TRBJ2-3; D possibly corresponds to TRBD2 (5 bases). Germline V lookup: CDR1 LGHNA, CDR2 YSLEER. The ends were cut back, 2 bases at V and 5 bases at J, with 14 bases in the middle. This CDR3 is built from 15 residues. DNA of the CDR3: TGCGCCAGCAGCCAATTCCCCACGGGGAGAGATACGCAGTATTTT. It is translated as CASSQFPTGRDTQYF.

This clonotype appeared many times. The chain couples TRBV7-9 to TRBJ2-2, with TRBD1 identical over 7 bases. Germline V lookup: CDR1 SEHNR, CDR2 FQNEAQ (reference sequence). Trimming cost V 5 bases and J 2 bases; bases outside gene matches: 8. The CDR3 covers 16 residues. In DNA, the CDR3 is TGTGCCAGCAGCCCAAAGGACAGGATCAACACCGGGGAGCTGTTTTTT. Its protein product is CASSPKDRINTGELFF. Drawing the rest from reference TRBV7-9 and TRBJ2-2, the complete variable domain is DTGVSQNPRHKITKRGQNVTFRCDPISEHNRLYWYRQTLGQGPEFLTYFQNEAQLEKSRLLSDRFSAERPKGSFSTLEIQRTEQGDSAMYLCASSPKDRINTGELFFGEGSRLTVL.

Many counts were recorded for this clonotype. V is TRBV29-1 and J is TRBJ2-3; D is unclear. Looked up from germline, CDR1 is SQVTM and CDR2 is ANQGSEA. The length of the CDR3 is 13 residues. Trimming pared 4 bases from V and 1 base from J, leaving 9 bases between. Here the CDR3 reads CSVVRERTDTQYF. DNA of the CDR3: TGCAGCGTTGTTAGGGAACGCACAGATACGCAGTATTTT.

This clonotype was seen a handful of times. This chain links TRBV30 with TRBJ1-5; D unclear. The CDR3 covers 14 residues. CDR1 GTSNPN and CDR2 SVGIG come from the germline V gene (reference sequence). The V and J ends lost 3 bases and 0 bases respectively, with 9 bases between them. Written as DNA, the CDR3 is TGTGCCTGGAGCCTGCGGAATAGCAATCAGCCCCAGCATTTT. Translating gives CAWSLRNSNQPQHF.

This clonotype came up a few times. This sequence joins TRBV12-5 and TRBJ2-7, with D possibly TRBD1 on 5 matching bases. CDR3 length: 12 residues. The V end lost 7 bases, the J end lost 11 bases, and 18 bases lay between the germline ends. Germline values: CDR1 LGHNT, CDR2 FRNRAP. DNA for the CDR3: TGTGCTAGTGCCTTAGGGGTGGGTAAGAAGTACTTC. This encodes CASALGVGKKYF.

The genes are TRBV27 and TRBJ2-7; D is unclear. Germline loops: CDR1 MNHEY, CDR2 SMNVEV (reference sequence). This CDR3 contains 14 residues. V was clipped by 6 bases and J by 9 bases, with 21 bases between them. CDR3: CASSNGIPPIPQYF. The CDR3, as DNA: TGTGCCAGCAGCAATGGGATCCCCCCGATACCGCAGTACTTC.

This clonotype has at least ten counts. J is TRBJ2-2 and V is TRBV9; 9 bases align to TRBD1. This CDR3 contains 14 residues. Germline V gives CDR1 SGDLS, CDR2 YYNGEE. Trimming at V came to 3 bases and at J to 14 bases, leaving 11 bases not matched to a gene. The CDR3 bases are TGTGCCAGCAGCGCGGGACAAACAGGGGGCAAACTGTTTTTT. Its translation is CASSAGQTGGKLFF.

This clonotype was counted many times. The chain uses TRBV9 and TRBJ1-2; no firm D call. The CDR3 runs 12 residues. The germline V and J ends were trimmed by 6 bases and 0 bases, with 6 bases remaining between them. Germline loops: CDR1 SGDLS, CDR2 YYNGEE. This CDR3 reads CASIGANYGYTF. The CDR3 nucleotides are TGTGCCAGCATTGGAGCTAACTATGGCTACACCTTC.

This clonotype was seen ten or more times. This rearrangement joins TRBV27 to TRBJ1-2; D remains ambiguous. The V and J ends lost 6 bases and 4 bases respectively, with 18 bases between them. Germline CDR1 MNHEY, CDR2 SMNVEV (reference sequence). CDR3 length equals 15 residues. DNA for the CDR3: TGTGCCAGCAGCCTTCGAGGGCGACGACTCTATGGCTACACCTTC. Translating it yields CASSLRGRRLYGYTF.

This clonotype was recorded many times. The chain is built from TRBV3-1 and TRBJ2-1; D remains ambiguous. The CDR3 runs to 18 residues. With 0 bases removed from V and 5 bases from J, the gap between germline ends came to 20 bases. CDR1 is LGHDT, CDR2 YNNKEL, per germline (reference sequence). This chain's CDR3 is CASSQELDLLPFNNEQFF. CDR3 DNA: TGTGCCAGCAGCCAAGAGCTGGATCTTCTCCCTTTTAACAATGAGCAGTTCTTC.

This clonotype came up many times. The DNA of the CDR3 is TGTGCCAGCAGCCACGGACTAGCGGGATATTCGGAGACCCAGTACTTC. Its protein product is CASSHGLAGYSETQYF. The chain joins TRBV7-9 to TRBJ2-5; 12 positions match TRBD2. The germline V gene encodes CDR1 SEHNR and CDR2 FQNEAQ (reference sequence). V gave up 5 bases and J gave up 5 bases; unmatched junction bases: 9. The CDR3 consists of 16 residues.

This clonotype was detected ten times or more. The chain carries TRBV4-3 and TRBJ1-1; D gene unclear. This CDR3 has 15 amino acids. CDR1 LGHNA and CDR2 YSLEER come from the germline V gene. The V end was cut by 0 bases, the J end by 1 base, with 9 bases between. In DNA, the CDR3 is TGCGCCAGCAGCCAAGATTGGGCAGAGAACACTGAAGCTTTCTTT. Its translation is CASSQDWAENTEAFF.

This clonotype was picked up many times. The chain has TRBV7-8 and TRBJ2-1, with 7 bases matching TRBD2. The CDR3 has 18 residues. With 1 base clipped from V and 0 bases from J, the junction kept 9 bases outside the gene matches. Germline V CDR1 and CDR2: SGHVS, FQNEAQ. The CDR3 spells CASSLVLLADNSYNEQFF. CDR3 nucleotides: TGTGCCAGCAGCTTAGTTCTCCTAGCGGATAACTCCTACAATGAGCAGTTCTTC.